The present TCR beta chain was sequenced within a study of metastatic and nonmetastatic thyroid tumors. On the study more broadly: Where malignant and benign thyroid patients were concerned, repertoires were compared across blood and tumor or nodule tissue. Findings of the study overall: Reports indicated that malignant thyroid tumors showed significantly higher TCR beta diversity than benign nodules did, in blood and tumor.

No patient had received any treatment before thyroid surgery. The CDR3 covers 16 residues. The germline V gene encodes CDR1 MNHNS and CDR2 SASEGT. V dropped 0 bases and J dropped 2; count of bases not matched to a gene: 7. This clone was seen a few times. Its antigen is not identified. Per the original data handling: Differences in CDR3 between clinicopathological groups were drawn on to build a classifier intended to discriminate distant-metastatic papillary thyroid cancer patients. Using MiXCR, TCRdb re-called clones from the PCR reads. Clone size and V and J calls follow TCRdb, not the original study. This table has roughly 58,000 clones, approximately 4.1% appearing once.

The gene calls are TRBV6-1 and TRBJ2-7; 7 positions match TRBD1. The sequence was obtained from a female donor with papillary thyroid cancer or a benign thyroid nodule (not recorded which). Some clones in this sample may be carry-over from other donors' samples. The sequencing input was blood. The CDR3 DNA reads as TGTGCCAGCAGTGAAGCGCGAAGGGGGCATACCTACGAGCAGTACTTC. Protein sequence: CASSEARRGHTYEQYF.